Given below is one TCR beta chain in context. Libraries were prepared by immunoSEQ multiplex PCR; TCRdb keeps only in-frame clonotypes and omits some of them. The sample consists of approximately 89,000 clones, around 80% of them appearing once. This sample is part of a study of blood T cell repertoires in COVID-19. The V and J ends lost 5 bases and 6 bases, in that order; junction bases with no gene match: 3. Per the germline V gene, CDR1 is MDHEN and CDR2 is SYDVKM. The CDR3 consists of 12 residues. Sequencing was performed on peripheral blood. The TCR originated in a human donor in a cohort sampled during active COVID-19. J is TRBJ1-2 and V is TRBV28, with TRBD1 matching 7 bases. CDR3 residues: CASSGGQHGYTF. CDR3 coding DNA: TGTGCCAGCAGTGGGGGACAGCATGGCTACACCTTC.